This is a list of T cell receptor beta chains from one sample in a study of read filtering for tumor transcriptome and immune sequencing. TCRdb recomputed calls from the reads with MiXCR, one row per CDR3 protein. The sample yields about 62,000 distinct CDR3 sequences, around a fifth seen once. Material for sequencing was a population of CD138-negative cells sorted from bone marrow. Every receptor here comes from a donor aged 40 or over with multiple myeloma. Both conserved end residues are part of each CDR3. A D gene is named only where the DNA matches it firmly. For some rows the clone size is stated as once, few or many, or as a class when expanded; others skip it.

>TRBV20-1|many|-|TRBJ2-1
TGCAGTGCCCCTAGCCTTGGCGGGGGCCTCACCGAGCAGTTCTTC
CSAPSLGGGLTEQFF
>TRBV6-2/TRBV6-3|many|-|TRBJ2-1
TGTGCCAGCAGTTCAGTCCCGTCCCTGTTCTTC
CASSSVPSLFF
>TRBV20-1|many|-|TRBJ2-2
TGCAGTGCTAGAGGGGGGAACACCGGGGAGCTGTTTTTT
CSARGGNTGELFF
>TRBV4-2|many|-|TRBJ2-1
TGTGCCAGCAGCCGGGACTTATACAATGAGCAGTTCTTC
CASSRDLYNEQFF
>TRBV28|many|-|TRBJ2-5
TGTGCCAGCAGTCACGGTCGGATGGGGAAAGAGACCCAGTACTTC
CASSHGRMGKETQYF
>TRBV3-1|many|-|TRBJ2-1
TGTGCCAGCAGCGTCGTGGGAGGTAACAATGAGCAGTTCTTC
CASSVVGGNNEQFF
>TRBV20-1|-|-|TRBJ2-1
TGCAGTGCCGGCGTGCTATTCGGGGGCAATGAGCAGTTCTTC
CSAGVLFGGNEQFF
>TRBV7-8|few|TRBD2|TRBJ2-5
TGTGCCAGCAGCTTAGTTAGCGGGGGGACTCAAGAGACCCAGTACTTC
CASSLVSGGTQETQYF
>TRBV12-3/TRBV12-4|many|-|TRBJ2-5
TGTGCCAGCAGTTTTGGGAGGGAGACCCAGTACTTC
CASSFGRETQYF
>TRBV19|many|-|TRBJ2-1
TGTGCCAGTAGTGGTTCGGTCTACAATGAGCAGTTCTTC
CASSGSVYNEQFF
>TRBV25-1|many|TRBD2|TRBJ2-7
TGTGCCAGCGGGGGGGTGCAGGAGCAGTACTTC
CASGGVQEQYF
>TRBV5-1|many|-|TRBJ2-2
TGCGCCAGCAGCTTGGATCACAGGATAGCCGGGGAGCTGTTTTTT
CASSLDHRIAGELFF
>TRBV4-1|-|TRBD1|TRBJ1-1
TGCGCCAGCAGCCAGGGACAGGGGGCCTTGAACACTGAAGCTTTCTTT
CASSQGQGALNTEAFF
>TRBV5-1|many|TRBD2|TRBJ2-5
TGCGCCAGCAGCTTGGGACTAGCGGGGGACCACGGGGAGACCCAGTACTTC
CASSLGLAGDHGETQYF
>TRBV28|many|-|TRBJ2-7
TGTGCCAGCAGTCATGCCGGACCCTACGAGCAGTACTTC
CASSHAGPYEQYF
>TRBV7-9|many|-|TRBJ2-5
TGTGCCAGCAGCTTAAGATCTCGGCTTCAAGAGACCCAGTACTTC
CASSLRSRLQETQYF
>TRBV20-1|many|-|TRBJ1-6
TGCAGTGCCCAAACACCCAGCCTAGGGAGGCCCCTCCACTTT
CSAQTPSLGRPLHF
>TRBV12-3/TRBV12-4|many|TRBD2|TRBJ2-5
TGTGCCAGCAGTTTATGGGCTAGCGGGGGCCAGGAAGAGACCCAGTACTTC
CASSLWASGGQEETQYF
>TRBV24-1|many|TRBD1|TRBJ1-5
TGTGCCACCAGTGACCTCCGGACAGGGGATAATCAGCCCCAGCATTTT
CATSDLRTGDNQPQHF
>TRBV20-1|-|TRBD2|TRBJ2-2
TGCAGTGCTAGAGATCTAGCGGGAGTTTCCGGGGAGCTGTTTTTT
CSARDLAGVSGELFF
>TRBV30|many|TRBD2|TRBJ2-1
TGTGCCGCTCAGGGCGGGAGGGCCTACAATGAGCAGTTCTTC
CAAQGGRAYNEQFF
>TRBV7-9|many|TRBD1|TRBJ1-2
TGTGCCAGCAGCTTAGAGGGACAGGGATATTATGGCTACACCTTC
CASSLEGQGYYGYTF
>TRBV7-9|-|-|TRBJ2-1
TGTGCCAGCAGCTCCCAAGGTGGGCAGTTCTTC
CASSSQGGQFF
>TRBV20-1|few|TRBD1|TRBJ1-2
TGCAGTGCTAGCCTACAGGGGGCTGGCTATGGCTACACCTTC
CSASLQGAGYGYTF
>TRBV5-1|few|-|TRBJ2-5
TGCGCCAGCAGCGTACAGGGCCAAGAGACCCAGTACTTC
CASSVQGQETQYF
>TRBV12-3/TRBV12-4|many|TRBD1|TRBJ2-1
TGTGCCAGCAGTTCTTGGGCAGGGGGTATCGATGAGCAGTTCTTC
CASSSWAGGIDEQFF
>TRBV28|many|TRBD2|TRBJ2-3
TGTGCCAGACCGAGCGGGGGGCGGACAGATACGCAGTATTTT
CARPSGGRTDTQYF
>TRBV14|many|-|TRBJ2-7
TGTGCCAGCAGCCAGGGGTCATGGGGGGAGCAGTACTTC
CASSQGSWGEQYF
>TRBV29-1|many|-|TRBJ1-1
TGCAGCGTTGAAGAGGCGTCCCAGGCCTCTGAAGCTTTCTTT
CSVEEASQASEAFF
>TRBV14|many|-|TRBJ2-5
TGTGCCAGCAGCCAACTCCGTCGGGCGCAAGAGACCCAGTACTTC
CASSQLRRAQETQYF
>TRBV29-1|many|-|TRBJ1-1
TGCAGCGTTGTCGGGGGTTTAGTGAGCACTGAAGCTTTCTTT
CSVVGGLVSTEAFF
>TRBV20-1|-|-|TRBJ2-3
TGCAGTGCTAGAGATCGAGGCCTCAGGGGGAGGACAGATACGCAGTATTTT
CSARDRGLRGRTDTQYF
>TRBV2|many|-|TRBJ2-3
TGTGCCAGCAGTGGACTAACGGGCACAGATACGCAGTATTTT
CASSGLTGTDTQYF
>TRBV6-1|many|TRBD1|TRBJ1-5
TGTGCCAGCAGTTCCCGTCCGGGACAGGGGCCTTTTAGCAATCAGCCCCAGCATTTT
CASSSRPGQGPFSNQPQHF
>TRBV27|many|TRBD2|TRBJ2-2
TGTGCCAGCAGCCCAGCGGGAGGGGGTACCGGGGAGCTGTTTTTT
CASSPAGGGTGELFF
>TRBV5-1|few|-|TRBJ2-4
TGCGCCAGCAGCTTGGCCGGCGGCGGGCCCCCCCAATTC
CASSLAGGGPPQF
>TRBV3-1|many|TRBD2|TRBJ2-1
TGTGCCAGCAGCCAAGCCGGGACTAACTACAATGAGCAGTTCTTC
CASSQAGTNYNEQFF
>TRBV2|many|TRBD2|TRBJ2-5
TGTGCCAGCAGTGAAGGCGGGAGAGCCCGGGAGACCCAGTACTTC
CASSEGGRARETQYF